These 3 T cell receptor beta chains share one sample of origin, sequenced in a study of T cell responses to AZD1222 COVID-19 vaccine. The protocol was immunoSEQ multiplex PCR, while the TCRdb copy is restricted to in-frame clones and leaves out a portion. Of 120,000 or so clones listed, less than 95% are singletons. The sample consisted of peripheral blood, taken on day 0 of MenACWY control vaccination. Receptor source: an adult in good health.

This clone appeared a few times. The chain has TRBV2 and TRBJ2-7, with D perhaps matching TRBD1 (5 bases). Germline lookup yields CDR1 SNHLY and CDR2 FYNNEI. CDR3 length equals 12 residues. Trimming took off 7 bases at V and 6 bases at J, with 13 bases between the two ends. The CDR3, as DNA: TGTGCCAGCAACAAGGTGGGGCGCGAGCAGTACGTC. Its translation is CASNKVGREQYV.

The V call is TRBV3-1 (or the pseudogene TRBV3-2), the J call TRBJ2-5; no clear D. The CDR3 is 13 amino acids. CDR1 is LGHDT, CDR2 YNNKEL, per germline (reference sequence). The V end was cut by 1 base, the J end by 8 bases, with 11 bases between. The CDR3 loop is CASSQGAAGTQYF. The CDR3 nucleotides are TGTGCCAGCAGCCAAGGCGCAGCTGGTACCCAGTACTTC.

The rearrangement uses TRBV11-2 and TRBJ1-2; D might be TRBD1 (5 bases). There are 13 residues in the CDR3. Trimming removed 0 bases from V and 7 bases from J, with 9 bases in between. Germline lookup yields CDR1 SGHAT and CDR2 FQNNGV. In DNA form, the CDR3 reads TGTGCCAGCAGCTTAGAAGGGGTTGGTGGCTACACCTTC. Translating gives CASSLEGVGGYTF.